Described below is a single T cell receptor (beta chain) sequence and its context. Its target is not known. The data were taken from a study of beta chain features in type 1 diabetes. Overall study results and limits: Type 1 diabetes patients showed a moderate but significant shortening of TCRB CDR3s in all four CD4+ subsets. It was not settled here whether HLA type affects TCRB rearrangement.

Isolated RNA was reverse transcribed in full, so expressed TCRB transcripts were sequenced. Libraries were prepared by immunoSEQ multiplex PCR; TCRdb keeps only in-frame clonotypes and omits some of them. The sample lists roughly 290,000 clones; roughly 8% were seen once. Germline CDR1 and CDR2: SGHAT and FQNNGV. The V end lost 5 bases, the J end lost 7 bases, and 21 bases lay between the germline ends. The CDR3 has 15 residues. Using CD45RO/CCR7/CD25/CD127/CD95/CD27, CD4+ naive, central memory, regulatory and stem cell-like memory cells were sorted. All sorted populations exceeded 95% purity. This receptor was identified in a young woman in good health. Sequenced material: central memory CD4+ T cells from blood. This sequence joins TRBV11-2 and TRBJ2-7; maybe TRBD2 (6 bases). CDR3 DNA: TGTGCCAGCAGCCTTAGACTGCCGGGTGGGGGGGAGCAGTACGTC. This gives the protein CASSLRLPGGGEQYV.